The 11 T cell receptor beta chains reported below all come from one sample, sequenced in a study of CD8 T cells in ankylosing spondylitis. One entry per CDR3 protein results from TCRdb running MiXCR on the 5' RACE reads. The sample includes some 270,000 distinct CDR3 sequences, roughly a third of them seen just once. The sample taken for sequencing was blood, either unsorted or a sorted T cell fraction (not recorded which). The receptor source for this set is a male donor with ankylosing spondylitis or in good health (not recorded which).

This clonotype occurred a few times. The chain is built from TRBV5-5 and TRBJ1-4; possibly TRBD1 for D (5 bases). Between the trimmed V and J ends, which lost 0 bases and 8 bases, there was a span of 14 bases. The germline CDR1 and CDR2 sequences are SGHKS and YYEKEE (reference sequence). CDR3 size: 15 residues. The CDR3 DNA is TGTGCCAGCAGCTTGGAGGTCCGGGGACGGGAAAAACTGTTTTTT. Protein product: CASSLEVRGREKLFF.

This clonotype was recorded a few times. The gene calls are TRBV20-1 and TRBJ2-7; D is unclear. The germline CDR1 and CDR2 sequences are DFQATT and SNEGSKA (reference sequence). The V and J ends lost 2 bases and 3 bases respectively, with 20 bases between them. The CDR3 is made up of 16 amino acids. CDR3 in DNA: TGCAGTGCTAGACCCGCCCAATCGGGCAGCAACTACGAGCAGTACTTC. Its protein is CSARPAQSGSNYEQYF.

This chain links TRBV20-1 with TRBJ2-2; the match to TRBD2 covers 11 bases. CDR3 length: 15 residues. The germline gives CDR1 DFQATT, CDR2 SNEGSKA (reference sequence). V trimming: 6 bases; J trimming: 6 bases; junction bases outside the gene matches: 9. CDR3 residues: CSARLSGGAPGELFF. In DNA form, the CDR3 reads TGCAGTGCCCGACTTAGCGGGGGGGCCCCCGGGGAGCTGTTTTTT.

The DNA of the CDR3 is TGCAGCGTAGCGACAGGGGGCGCCGCCGGGGAGCTGTTTTTT. Its translation is CSVATGGAAGELFF. V gene TRBV29-1 combines with J gene TRBJ2-2, with 10 positions matching TRBD1. V shed 6 bases and J 6 bases; nucleotides not matched to a gene: 7. Germline V lookup: CDR1 SQVTM, CDR2 ANQGSEA. This CDR3 region has 14 residues.

This clonotype was found once. The rearrangement joins TRBV5-1 to TRBJ1-1, with a possible D match to TRBD1 (5 bases). The CDR3 loop spans 13 amino acids. Germline loops: CDR1 SGHRS, CDR2 YFSETQ. V lost 0 bases to trimming and J lost 8 bases, with 11 bases between them. The CDR3 sequence is CASSLATAREAFF. The CDR3 bases are TGCGCCAGCAGCTTGGCGACAGCGCGCGAAGCTTTCTTT. Full variable domain (outside the CDR3, taken from reference TRBV5-1 and TRBJ1-1): KAGVTQTPRYLIKTRGQQVTLSCSPISGHRSVSWYQQTPGQGLQFLFEYFSETQRNKGNFPGRFSGRQFSNSRSEMNVSTLELGDSALYLCASSLATAREAFFGQGTRLTVV.

In this sample, this clonotype turned up many times. The chain has TRBV29-1 and TRBJ2-5; no firm D call. This CDR3 is 12 amino acids long. The V and J ends lost 0 bases and 4 bases respectively, with 6 bases between them. The germline CDR1 and CDR2 sequences are SQVTM and ANQGSEA. CDR3 nucleotides: TGCAGCGTTGAAGATCCGCGAGAGACCCAGTACTTC. Translated, it gives CSVEDPRETQYF.

The chain links TRBV27 to TRBJ2-3, with TRBD1 identical over 7 bases. This CDR3 is 18 amino acids long. The germline CDR1 and CDR2 sequences are MNHEY and SMNVEV (reference sequence). Trimming removed 6 bases from V and 0 bases from J; junction bases left unmatched: 15. The CDR3 is CASSDANDRALSTDTQYF. CDR3 sequence (DNA): TGTGCCAGCAGCGACGCCAACGACAGGGCCTTAAGCACAGATACGCAGTATTTT.

The chain joins TRBV9 to TRBJ1-1; D remains ambiguous. The CDR3 runs to 12 residues. Trimming took off 6 bases at V and 1 base at J, with 7 bases between the two ends. Germline CDR1 and CDR2: SGDLS and YYNGEE. The chain's CDR3 is CASKGENTEAFF. CDR3 nucleotides: TGTGCCAGCAAAGGCGAGAACACTGAAGCTTTCTTT.

This sequence joins TRBV5-1 and TRBJ2-7, with a possible D match to TRBD2 (6 bases). The germline gives CDR1 SGHRS, CDR2 YFSETQ. Deletions cut 5 bases from V and 0 bases from J, with 12 bases between. This CDR3 region has 14 residues. DNA of the CDR3: TGCGCCAGCAGAGCCCTGGGGGGCTCCTACGAGCAGTACTTC. This encodes CASRALGGSYEQYF.

The V gene is TRBV11-2, the J gene TRBJ2-1; the match to TRBD2 covers 8 bases. The CDR3 consists of 15 residues. Trimming removed 2 bases from V and 5 bases from J; junction bases left unmatched: 5. Germline V CDR1 and CDR2: SGHAT, FQNNGV. Written as DNA, the CDR3 is TGTGCCAGCAGCTTATTTACTAGCGGCAACAATGAGCAGTTCTTC. Amino acid sequence: CASSLFTSGNNEQFF.

Only a few counts were recorded for this clonotype. The chain carries TRBV7-2 and TRBJ2-7; D is possibly TRBD1 (6 bases). V lost 1 base, J lost 5 bases, and 9 bases lay in between. The length of the CDR3 is 13 residues. The V gene's germline CDR1 is SGHTA and CDR2 FQGNSA. The CDR3 protein is CASSLGQADEQYF. The DNA of the CDR3 is TGTGCCAGCAGCTTAGGACAGGCCGACGAGCAGTACTTC.